Presented here are 7 T cell receptor beta chains from one specimen sequenced in a study of T cell changes during pregnancy in multiple sclerosis. Assay used: immunoSEQ multiplex PCR; TCRdb lists only in-frame clones, some missing. The sample includes tens of thousands of clones, 94% of them seen just once. Material: peripheral blood, obtained after pregnancy. Receptors originate from a female donor in good health, enrolled as a control in a pregnancy study.

The rearrangement uses TRBV4-1 and TRBJ2-7, with 9 bases that match TRBD1. Germline-derived CDR1 and CDR2 are MGHRA and YSYEKL. The CDR3 is made up of 15 amino acids. The J segment lost 3 bases and the V segment lost 3 bases, leaving 6 bases of the junction unmatched. In nucleotides, the CDR3 is TGCGCCAGCAGCCATATGCCGGGACAGGGCTACGAGCAGTACTTC. Amino acids: CASSHMPGQGYEQYF.

This clone was seen once. V and J are TRBV27 and TRBJ1-4, with TRBD1 as a possible D gene (6 bases). CDR3 size: 12 residues. CDR1 and CDR2 from the germline V gene are MNHEY and SMNVEV (reference sequence). V shed 11 bases and J shed 6 bases, with 13 bases lying between them. The CDR3 region is CASGGQYEKLFF. The DNA of the CDR3 is TGTGCCTCCGGGGGGCAGTATGAAAAACTGTTTTTT.

This clone was found once. The chain recombines TRBV11-3 with TRBJ2-1; 7 positions match TRBD2. V shed 5 bases, J shed 5 bases, and the junction held 6 bases outside the gene matches. The CDR3 loop spans 14 amino acids. The germline gives CDR1 SGHNT, CDR2 YENEEA. CDR3 nucleotides: TGTGCCAGCAGCCCGGAGCGGGATGACAATGAGCAGTTCTTC. Its protein product is CASSPERDDNEQFF.

This chain connects TRBV18 to TRBJ2-5; 10 nucleotides match TRBD1. The CDR3 is made up of 17 amino acids. J gave up 3 bases and V 6 bases, and 13 bases lay outside the gene matches. CDR1 is KGHSH and CDR2 is LQKENI in the germline V gene. For the CDR3, the DNA is TGTGCCAGCTCCCCTATTGCCGGGACAGGGGCGAAAGAGACCCAGTACTTC. It translates to CASSPIAGTGAKETQYF.

The rearrangement uses TRBV28 and TRBJ2-7; no firm D call. With 6 bases removed from V and 11 bases from J, the gap between germline ends came to 17 bases. There are 12 residues in the CDR3. Germline V CDR1 and CDR2: MDHEN, SYDVKM. CDR3 region: CASSAPERDKYF. The CDR3 DNA sequence: TGTGCCAGCAGCGCTCCCGAGAGAGACAAGTACTTC.

This chain uses TRBV2 with TRBJ2-3; the D gene is possibly TRBD2 (5 bases). CDR1 SNHLY and CDR2 FYNNEI come from the germline V gene. The CDR3 sequence is 16 residues long. Deletions cut 4 bases from V and 5 bases from J, with 19 bases between. The CDR3: CASSVTPWERQDTQYF. Written as DNA, the CDR3 is TGTGCCAGCAGTGTTACCCCTTGGGAGCGGCAAGATACGCAGTATTTT.

V is TRBV7-9 and J is TRBJ1-5, with D uncertain. The V gene's germline CDR1 is SEHNR and CDR2 FQNEAQ (reference sequence). The ends were cut back, 2 bases at V and 1 base at J, with 6 bases in the middle. The CDR3 loop spans 14 amino acids. The CDR3 region is CASSLTGSNQPQHF. CDR3 bases: TGTGCCAGCAGCTTAACGGGGAGCAATCAGCCCCAGCATTTT.